This T cell receptor (beta chain) was sequenced in a study of early T cells in non-severe SARS-CoV-2 infection. A few counts support this clonotype. MiXCR, applied by TCRdb to the 5' RACE reads, yields one record per CDR3 protein. The table lists some 88,000 distinct CDR3 sequences, 16% of them singletons. The CDR3 loop spans 11 amino acids. The V end lost 7 bases, the J end lost 6 bases, and 13 bases lay between the germline ends. Germline CDR1 reads DFQATT; CDR2 reads SNEGSKA (reference sequence). The TCR originated in an adult who was a healthcare worker with PCR-confirmed SARS-CoV-2 infection or an uninfected control (not recorded which). The rearrangement joins TRBV20-1 to TRBJ2-7; D is uncertain. The specimen comprised whole blood, sampled at baseline. In DNA form, the CDR3 reads TGCAGTGTCGCACTATTCAGCGAGCAGTACTTC. Translated, it gives CSVALFSEQYF.